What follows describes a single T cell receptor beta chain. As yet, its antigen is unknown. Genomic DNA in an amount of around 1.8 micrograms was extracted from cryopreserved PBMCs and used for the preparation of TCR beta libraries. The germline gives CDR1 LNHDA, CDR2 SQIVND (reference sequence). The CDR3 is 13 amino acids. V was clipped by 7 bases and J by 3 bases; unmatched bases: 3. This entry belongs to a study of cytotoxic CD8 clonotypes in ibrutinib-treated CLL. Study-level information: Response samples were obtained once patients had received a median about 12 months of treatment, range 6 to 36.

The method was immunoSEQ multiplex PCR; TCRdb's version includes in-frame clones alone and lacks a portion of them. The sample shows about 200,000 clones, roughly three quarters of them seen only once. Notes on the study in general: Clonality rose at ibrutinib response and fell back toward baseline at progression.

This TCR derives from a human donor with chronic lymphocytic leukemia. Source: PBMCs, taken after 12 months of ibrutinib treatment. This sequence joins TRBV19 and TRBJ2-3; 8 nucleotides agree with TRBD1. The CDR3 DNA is TGTGCCAGTACCGGACAGGGAACAGATACGCAGTATTTT. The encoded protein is CASTGQGTDTQYF.